Presented here are 17 T cell receptor beta chains from one specimen sequenced in a study of cytotoxic CD8 clonotypes in ibrutinib-treated CLL (dated by TCRdb to the early 2020s). The time point label, as the study defines it: 20 to 25 months on ibrutinib. Libraries were constructed by the immunoSEQ multiplex PCR assay. TCRdb carries this immuneACCESS record with in-frame sequences only. Its versions omit some clonotypes, under half of them owing to an unresolved V gene in the studies checked, with the rest unexplained. In all, the sample holds over 120,000 clones, and about three quarters of those were seen once. The leading ten clones occupy approximately 5.1% of the sample. The starting material was PBMCs, obtained after 24 months of ibrutinib treatment. The receptors were gathered from a human donor with chronic lymphocytic leukemia.

This chain connects TRBV7-8 to TRBJ1-3, with TRBD1 identical over 7 bases. V lost 5 bases, J lost 0 bases, and 4 bases stayed unmatched. This CDR3 has 15 residues. The V gene's germline CDR1 is SGHVS and CDR2 FQNEAQ. The CDR3 spells CASSRGTASGNTIYF. In DNA, the CDR3 is TGTGCCAGCAGCCGCGGGACAGCCTCTGGAAACACCATATATTTT.

This chain links TRBV10-3 with TRBJ2-2; D ambiguous. The V gene lost 4 bases and the J gene lost 4 bases, with 4 bases spanning the gap. Germline V gene data show CDR1 as ENHRY and CDR2 as SYGVKD. The CDR3 is made up of 12 amino acids. DNA for the CDR3: TGTGCCATCAGTGGCGCCACCGGGGAGCTGTTTTTT. Translated: CAISGATGELFF.

This chain connects TRBV2 to TRBJ1-2; D gene unclear. V lost 6 bases and J 0 bases, leaving 11 bases between the germline ends. CDR1 is SNHLY and CDR2 is FYNNEI in the germline V gene. The CDR3 is 14 residues long. In DNA form, the CDR3 reads TGTGCCAGCAGGCCCGACGGGACTAACTATGGCTACACCTTC. Translated: CASRPDGTNYGYTF.

This rearrangement joins TRBV5-5 to TRBJ1-1, with a tentative D call TRBD1 (6 bases). Germline CDR1 is SGHKS and CDR2 is YYEKEE (reference sequence). The ends were cut back, 1 base at V and 0 bases at J, with 10 bases in the middle. The CDR3 runs to 15 residues. This CDR3 reads CASSLRQGLNTEAFF. The DNA for the CDR3 is TGTGCCAGCAGCTTGCGGCAGGGGTTGAACACTGAAGCTTTCTTT.

The V and J genes are TRBV29-1 and TRBJ1-3; no clear D gene. The V and J ends lost 5 bases and 2 bases respectively, with 10 bases between them. This CDR3 region has 13 residues. Per germline, CDR1 SQVTM and CDR2 ANQGSEA. DNA of the CDR3: TGCAGCGTTCTTGTCCAGGCTGGAAACACCATATATTTT. This translates into CSVLVQAGNTIYF.

V and J are TRBV11-1 and TRBJ1-5; possible D gene TRBD1, 5 bases. Germline CDR1 SGHAT, CDR2 FQDESV (reference sequence). This CDR3 is 13 amino acids long. Trimming took 5 bases from V and 1 from J, leaving 6 bases between them. The CDR3 reads CASSGGSNQPQHF. The CDR3 region has the DNA TGTGCCAGCAGCGGGGGGAGCAATCAGCCCCAGCATTTT.

This clone was detected only a few times. The rearrangement uses TRBV5-8 and TRBJ2-5, with D possibly being TRBD1 (6 bases). V lost 6 bases and J lost 5, with 14 bases in between. The CDR3 consists of 13 residues. CDR1 is SGHTS and CDR2 is YDEGEE in the germline V gene. The CDR3 region has the DNA TGTGCCAGCAACCCGGGCCAGGGGGAGACCCAGTACTTC. This encodes CASNPGQGETQYF.

This clone was picked up one time. Since a much larger clone is just one base distant, this may be a read error. The V and J genes are TRBV7-3 and TRBJ2-3, with D possibly TRBD2 on 5 matching bases. V was clipped by 5 bases and J by 6 bases, with 9 bases between them. The germline V gene has CDR1 SGHTA and CDR2 FQGTGA. CDR3 length: 12 amino acids. DNA for the CDR3: TGTGCCAGCAGCCCGCCGGGGGATACGCAGTATTTT. It specifies CASSPPGDTQYF.

V and J are TRBV4-3 and TRBJ1-2; the D gene is possibly TRBD1 (5 bases). The CDR3 has 15 residues. In germline, CDR1 is LGHNA, CDR2 YSLEER. Trimming pared 3 bases from V and 4 bases from J, leaving 15 bases between. The CDR3 nucleotides are TGCGCCAGCAGCCATCCGTCGGGGGGTACCTATGGCTACACCTTC. This codes for CASSHPSGGTYGYTF.

This sequence joins TRBV11-2 and TRBJ2-1; 10 nucleotides match TRBD2. The CDR3 spans 15 residues. J gave up 6 bases and V 1 base, and 3 bases lay outside the gene matches. Germline V gene sequence: CDR1 SGHAT, CDR2 FQNNGV. For the CDR3, the DNA is TGTGCCAGCAGCTTAGCGCTAGCGGGGGTCAATGAGCAGTTCTTC. Its protein is CASSLALAGVNEQFF. Full variable domain (missing parts from reference TRBV11-2 and TRBJ2-1): EAGVAQSPRYKIIEKRQSVAFWCNPISGHATLYWYQQILGQGPKLLIQFQNNGVVDDSQLPKDRFSAERLKGVDSTLKIQPAKLEDSAVYLCASSLALAGVNEQFFGPGTRLTVL.

The chain carries TRBV2 and TRBJ2-2; D unresolved. Germline-derived CDR1 and CDR2 are SNHLY and FYNNEI. Between the trimmed V and J ends, which lost 0 bases and 7 bases, there was a span of 12 bases. The CDR3 totals 15 residues. The CDR3 is CASSEAPTAVGELFF. The CDR3 DNA reads as TGTGCCAGCAGTGAAGCGCCCACAGCCGTCGGGGAGCTGTTTTTT.

This rearrangement joins TRBV28 to TRBJ2-3; D is unclear. The CDR3 runs 16 residues. Germline CDR1 is MDHEN and CDR2 is SYDVKM. With 6 bases removed from V and 0 bases from J, the gap between germline ends came to 16 bases. The CDR3 loop reads CASSMQGAQSTDTQYF. CDR3 sequence (DNA): TGTGCCAGCAGCATGCAAGGCGCTCAAAGCACAGATACGCAGTATTTT. The whole variable domain, remainder taken from reference TRBV28 and TRBJ2-3, is DVKVTQSSRYLVKRTGEKVFLECVQDMDHENMFWYRQDPGLGLRLIYFSYDVKMKEKGDIPEGYSVSREKKERFSLILESASTNQTSMYLCASSMQGAQSTDTQYFGPGTRLTVL.

The gene calls are TRBV7-9 and TRBJ1-2; D is uncertain. The CDR3 is made up of 15 amino acids. The V gene's germline CDR1 is SEHNR and CDR2 FQNEAQ (reference sequence). Trimming removed 11 bases from V and 3 bases from J, with 22 bases in between. The CDR3 here is CAATKYSPEDYGYTF. CDR3 bases: TGTGCCGCCACGAAGTATTCCCCGGAGGACTATGGCTACACCTTC. Full variable domain (rest looked up from reference TRBV7-9 and TRBJ1-2): DTGVSQNPRHKITKRGQNVTFRCDPISEHNRLYWYRQTLGQGPEFLTYFQNEAQLEKSRLLSDRFSAERPKGSFSTLEIQRTEQGDSAMYLCAATKYSPEDYGYTFGSGTRLTVV.

Points on this clone: The sample contains more than one DNA sequence encoding this CDR3. V usage is TRBV7-2 and J usage is TRBJ2-1; D may correspond to TRBD1 or TRBD2 (5 bases each). The germline CDR1 and CDR2 sequences are SGHTA and FQGNSA. Trimming stripped 1 base from V and 3 bases from J, with 13 bases between. The CDR3 is 16 residues long. For the CDR3, the DNA is TGTGCCAGCAGCTTAGTCCCAGCTGGGGGCTACAATGAGCAGTTCTTC. Protein: CASSLVPAGGYNEQFF.

This clone was found once. The V and J genes are TRBV6-5 and TRBJ2-3; 7 bases are a match to TRBD1. CDR1 is MNHEY, CDR2 SVGAGI, per germline. V was clipped by 6 bases and J by 4 bases; unmatched bases: 10. CDR3 length equals 15 residues. The CDR3 nucleotides are TGTGCCAGCAGCCGCCAGGGGGAGATCCCAGATACGCAGTATTTT. Encoded protein: CASSRQGEIPDTQYF.

The rearrangement joins TRBV7-2 to TRBJ1-3; D gene unclear. Trimming cost V 5 bases and J 4 bases, with 15 bases left between them. Germline CDR1 reads SGHTA; CDR2 reads FQGNSA. The CDR3 sequence is 15 residues long. The CDR3 sequence is CASSPLGPGGNTIYF. In DNA form, the CDR3 reads TGTGCCAGCAGCCCCCTCGGACCGGGAGGAAACACCATATATTTT.

The V gene is TRBV18, the J gene TRBJ2-7, with a tentative D call TRBD1 (5 bases). This CDR3 comprises 14 residues. Trimming removed 2 bases from V and 2 bases from J, with 10 bases in between. Germline V gives CDR1 KGHSH, CDR2 LQKENI. CDR3 region: CASSPETGPYEQYF. CDR3 nucleotides: TGTGCCAGCTCACCAGAAACAGGTCCCTACGAGCAGTACTTC.